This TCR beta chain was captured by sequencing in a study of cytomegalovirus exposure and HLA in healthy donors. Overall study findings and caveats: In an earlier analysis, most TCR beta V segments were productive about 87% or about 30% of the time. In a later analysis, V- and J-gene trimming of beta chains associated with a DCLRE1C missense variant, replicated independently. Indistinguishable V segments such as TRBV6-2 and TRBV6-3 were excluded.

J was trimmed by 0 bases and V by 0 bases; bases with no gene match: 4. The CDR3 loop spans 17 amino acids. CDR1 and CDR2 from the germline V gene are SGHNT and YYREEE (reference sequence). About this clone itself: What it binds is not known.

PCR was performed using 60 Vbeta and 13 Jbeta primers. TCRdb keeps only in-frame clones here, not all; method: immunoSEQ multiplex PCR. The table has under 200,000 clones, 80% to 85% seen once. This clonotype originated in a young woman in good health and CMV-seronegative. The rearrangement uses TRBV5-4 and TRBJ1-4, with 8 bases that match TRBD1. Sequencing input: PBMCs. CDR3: CASSLVIQGATNEKLFF. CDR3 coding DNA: TGTGCCAGCAGCTTGGTAATACAGGGGGCAACTAATGAAAAACTGTTTTTT.